What follows describes a single T cell receptor (beta chain). What it binds is not known. This record comes from a study of vaccination effects on CD4 cells after COVID-19. Overall study: Everyone in the study got two shots of either the BNT162b2 or mRNA-1273 vaccine. Overall study results and limits: Marked clonal contraction was seen late after vaccination (in both infection- and vaccine-induced clones).

TCRdb keeps only in-frame clones here, not all; method: immunoSEQ multiplex PCR. The sample yields fewer than 40,000 clones, under 80% seen once. Trimming took off 1 base at V and 6 bases at J, with 8 bases between the two ends. The CDR3 covers 12 residues. Germline values: CDR1 SGHKS, CDR2 YYEKEE (reference sequence). Viral peptide pool expansion of antigen-specific CD4+ T cells preceded sequencing in the ViraFEST assay. Having been cultured for ten to eleven days, the cells underwent CD4+ T cell isolation. From March to December 2020, the person had a SARS-CoV-2 infection that was confirmed by PCR. After around 2 million PBMC were placed in each well, they were cultured with roughly 10 IU/ml IL-2 and approximately 10 ug/ml peptides. IL-2 medium supplanted half the medium on days 3 and 7.

Material: CD4+ T cells from PBMCs cultured with a peptide pool, obtained before COVID-19 vaccination. The chain carries TRBV5-5 and TRBJ2-7, with D hard to call. The TCR sequence derives from a human donor who had a prior SARS-CoV-2 infection. The CDR3 here is CASSLWFREQYF. For the CDR3, the DNA is TGTGCCAGCAGCTTGTGGTTCCGCGAGCAGTACTTC.